The rows below give T cell receptor beta chains drawn from one sample of a study of cytomegalovirus exposure and HLA in healthy donors. Sequencing used immunoSEQ multiplex PCR; TCRdb keeps in-frame clones, though not all of them. The profile shows roughly 45,000 clones, roughly 92% of them singletons. Sample: PBMCs. The source of these receptors is a man aged 18 to 29 in good health and CMV-seronegative. CDR3s include the opening cysteine and the closing phenylalanine or tryptophan. Each record gives: V gene, CDR3 protein.

v_gene: TRBV6-5
CDR3aa: CASSYGLSEQFF

v_gene: TRBV7-3
CDR3aa: CASSLGSSQETQYF

v_gene: TRBV10-3
CDR3aa: CAISVNLPGVSGNTIYF

v_gene: TRBV7-3
CDR3aa: CASSPTSGGITGELFF

v_gene: TRBV5-1
CDR3aa: CASSLGDSRGEQFF

v_gene: TRBV6-5
CDR3aa: CASSVGTTGYF

v_gene: TRBV4-2
CDR3aa: CASRPGLGTETDTQYF

v_gene: TRBV2
CDR3aa: CASTNGAVKAQYF

v_gene: TRBV4-2
CDR3aa: CASSQGITSGETQYF

v_gene: TRBV11-1
CDR3aa: CASSLGEYNEQFF

v_gene: TRBV4-1
CDR3aa: CASSQVDMGFSYNEQFF

v_gene: TRBV27
CDR3aa: CASSLFGRATDTQYF

v_gene: TRBV7-8
CDR3aa: CASHTGGYEQYF

v_gene: TRBV5-1
CDR3aa: CASSLHSRGTDTQYF

v_gene: TRBV7-3
CDR3aa: CASSLNRVNEQYF

v_gene: TRBV2
CDR3aa: CATGLLEKLFF

v_gene: TRBV19
CDR3aa: CASSIRVAGGQADTQYF

v_gene: TRBV19
CDR3aa: CASSKHRSGANVLTF

v_gene: TRBV27
CDR3aa: CASSSGQGWQPQHF

v_gene: TRBV2
CDR3aa: CASSVRDRGYEQYF

v_gene: TRBV11-2
CDR3aa: CASRPARGESYEQYF

v_gene: TRBV7-6
CDR3aa: CASSLLEGDAEAFF

v_gene: TRBV7-7
CDR3aa: CASSLAGTSGRNSYNEQFF

v_gene: TRBV4-1
CDR3aa: CASSQEGQGRGYTF

v_gene: TRBV6-6
CDR3aa: CASRLAGGGGEQFF